The entry that follows covers one TCR beta chain sequence. Its antigen is unknown. This specimen comes from a study of a mutant IDH1 vaccine in newly diagnosed glioma. Study as a whole: The sex distribution of treated patients was about 60% male and around 38% female, with a mean age of around 43 years. Receipt of radiotherapy, temozolomide, or both preceded the study, and most received both. Study findings and constraints: Most patients, 93.3%, showed vaccine-induced immune responses.

V lost 3 bases, J lost 3 bases, and 13 bases stayed unmatched. Per germline, CDR1 MGHRA and CDR2 YSYEKL. The CDR3 is made up of 18 amino acids. Only in-frame clones appear in the TCRdb table, and some are missing; sequencing was by immunoSEQ multiplex PCR. The sample includes under 65,000 clones, over 65% of them seen just once. As to time point: baseline, week 1 (first vaccination visit). The sample's treatment: pre-vaccination baseline after standard-of-care therapy. Patients carried new grade 3 or 4 IDH1-mutant astrocytomas lacking nuclear ATRX. The chain joins TRBV4-1 to TRBJ1-4, with 7 bases matching TRBD1. The clonotype originates from a woman aged 40 to 50 with glioma. The sequencing here drew on PBMCs, taken from a glioma patient treated with radiotherapy, temozolomide or both. CDR3 bases: TGCGCCAGCAGCCACAACCGACAGGGAACTGTTTCTAATGAAAAACTGTTTTTT. It codes for CASSHNRQGTVSNEKLFF.